This T cell receptor beta chain was obtained from a study of shared clonotypes between healthy human individuals (dated by TCRdb to the early 2020s). At the level of the whole study: A few men and a couple of women, aged 18 to 49 years, made up the cohort. To estimate repertoire size and how much clonotype sharing occurs between individuals, the study deeply sequenced the blood TCR repertoires of several healthy adults. For each donor, CD4 naive and CD4 memory were each given three plates, CD8 naive was given two plates, and CD8 memory was given one plate. Leukapheresis yielded between about 0.8 and 9.5 billion PBMCs per donor. To increase sequencing depth and limit assay-specific biases, different laboratories used diverse techniques to prepare libraries and sequence TCR repertoires. What the work shows at the level of the full study, not this receptor alone: Incomplete sequencing was indicated by rarefaction of sorted-subset datasets, despite the large sequencing depth. Sampling was restricted to blood, and TCR repertoires in tissue are likely to differ from TCR repertoires in blood. Based on pairwise subsampling, the degree of clonotype sharing among donors was expected to be affected by sequencing depth. Higher generation probabilities were observed for clonotypes shared by all four sorted-subset donors than for non-shared clonotypes. Naive subsets generally had larger estimated clonotype richness than memory subsets. Sharing across several donors was observed for around 4.8% of naive CD4, less than 4% of naive CD8, roughly 2.3% of memory CD4, and roughly 0.4% of memory CD8 clonotypes. The genetic and exposure-history diversity represented was limited by the small number of donors.

Deletion took 0 bases off V and 2 bases off J, with a span of 7 bases between the germline ends. Looking up the germline V gene (reference sequence) yields CDR1 SEHNR and CDR2 FQNEAQ. The CDR3 holds 14 amino acids from the cysteine to the phenylalanine. Left in the record is the CDR3 DNA by itself, 42 bases read in frame from the first base. The donors were healthy, HIV-negative adults with no recently reported acute infections or vaccinations. Every donor was a Caucasian adult residing in Nashville, Tennessee, USA. CD4+ T cells were enriched by magnetic negative selection, after which naive cells were positively selected on CD45RA and the negative fraction was taken as the memory subset. Blood was obtained by leukapheresis, after which PBMCs were separated by Ficoll-Histopaque density gradient centrifugation and cryopreserved in liquid nitrogen vapor phase. Purity and quantity of every magnetically sorted T cell population were checked by analytical flow cytometry. From each sorted fraction, genomic DNA was isolated and quantified by UV absorbance on a Nanodrop 2000c.

This clone occurred many times. No cognate antigen has been identified for it. Per-nucleotide qualities are absent, and no much larger clonotype sits a single base away. The sample carries other DNA sequences with the same CDR3. Using the deep immunoSEQ assay, multiplex PCR amplified TCR CDR3 regions from genomic DNA. Genomic DNA extracted from each cell subset was distributed evenly over all wells of several immunoSEQ 96-well plates, and each plate served as one replicate. For sorted subsets, about 220 ng of genomic DNA, equivalent to around 29,000 T cell genomes, went into each replicate PCR. Purified libraries were quantified with a Qubit 3.0 fluorometer, sized on a Bioanalyzer 2100, and re-quantified with the KAPA Library Quantification kit. Every immunoSEQ 96-well plate was sequenced on a separate single-read 150-cycle Illumina NextSeq 550 flow cell. The paper's data handling went like this. Because only junctional sequences without quality scores were contained in the immunoSEQ output, filtering matching that applied to full-length reads could not be performed. To assign V/J genes and CDR3, sequences were annotated against IMGT germline references using PyIR, a Python wrapper for IgBLAST v1.9. Reads were removed for weak V/J assignments (E-value above 1e-6), missing CDR3, stop codons, out-of-frame junctions, or ambiguous translated residues. A V3J clonotype was defined by an identical inferred V gene, J gene, and CDR3 amino acid sequence. To compute the percentage overlap between repertoires, the number of shared unique clonotypes was divided by the size of the smaller repertoire. Three approaches were used to assess repertoire richness: RTK rarefaction, the Chao1 estimator, and Recon v2.1 estimates of unobserved clonotypes. OLGA was used to compute generation probabilities for all TCRbeta clonotypes that the gDNA method yielded from a handful of donors. TCRdb stores this immuneACCESS table with in-frame sequences only. Part of the clones is absent; in the studies checked, under half of the shortfall reflects unresolved V genes, and no reason is known for the rest. That table gives V, J and clone size, and the DNA gave D and trimming. Counted in this sample were about 980,000 clones; approximately 80% of them appeared once. The top ten clonotypes cover roughly 1.5% of the sample.

This receptor was taken from a man aged 18 to 35 in good health. The rearranged chain carries TRBV7-9 and TRBJ1-2, with TRBD1 tentatively as D gene (6 bases match). Sequencing was carried out using memory CD4+ T cells sorted from blood. Explained via the paper, the cell subset or site label denotes: CD45RA-negative fraction. The CDR3 protein is CASSLAGQNYGYTF. In nucleotide form, the sequence is TGTGCCAGCAGCTTAGCGGGACAAAACTATGGCTACACCTTC.